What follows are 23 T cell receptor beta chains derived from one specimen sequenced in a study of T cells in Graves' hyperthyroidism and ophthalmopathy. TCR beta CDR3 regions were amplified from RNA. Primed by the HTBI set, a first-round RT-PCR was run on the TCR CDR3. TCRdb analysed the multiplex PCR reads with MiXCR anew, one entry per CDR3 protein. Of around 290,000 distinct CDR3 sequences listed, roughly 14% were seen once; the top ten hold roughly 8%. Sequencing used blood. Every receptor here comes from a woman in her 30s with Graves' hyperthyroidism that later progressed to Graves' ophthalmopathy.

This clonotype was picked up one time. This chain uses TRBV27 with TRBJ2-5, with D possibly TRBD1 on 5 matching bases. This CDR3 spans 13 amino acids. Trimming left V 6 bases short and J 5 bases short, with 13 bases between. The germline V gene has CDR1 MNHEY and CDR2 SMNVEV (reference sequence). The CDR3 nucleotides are TGTGCCAGCAGACCCGTTTCAGGGGAGACCCAGTACTTC. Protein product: CASRPVSGETQYF.

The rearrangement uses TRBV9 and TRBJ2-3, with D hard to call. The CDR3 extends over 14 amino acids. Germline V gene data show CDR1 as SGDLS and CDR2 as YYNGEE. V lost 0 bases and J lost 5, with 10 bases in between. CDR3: CASSVASGIDTQYF. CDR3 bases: TGTGCCAGCAGCGTAGCTTCGGGCATAGATACGCAGTATTTT.

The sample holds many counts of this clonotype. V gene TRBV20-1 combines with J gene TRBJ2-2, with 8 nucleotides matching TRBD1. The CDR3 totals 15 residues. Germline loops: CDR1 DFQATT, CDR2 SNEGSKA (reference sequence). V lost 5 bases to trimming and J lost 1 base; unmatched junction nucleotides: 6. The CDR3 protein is CSAGDRTRNTGELFF. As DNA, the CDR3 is TGCAGTGCTGGGGACAGGACACGGAACACCGGGGAGCTGTTTTTT.

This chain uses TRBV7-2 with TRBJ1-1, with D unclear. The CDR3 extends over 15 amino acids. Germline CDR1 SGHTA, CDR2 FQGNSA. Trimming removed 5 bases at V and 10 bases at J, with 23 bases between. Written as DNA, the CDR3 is TGTGCCAGCAGCCTCAATCGCCGGACCGGGATGTTAGCTTTCTTT. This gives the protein CASSLNRRTGMLAFF.

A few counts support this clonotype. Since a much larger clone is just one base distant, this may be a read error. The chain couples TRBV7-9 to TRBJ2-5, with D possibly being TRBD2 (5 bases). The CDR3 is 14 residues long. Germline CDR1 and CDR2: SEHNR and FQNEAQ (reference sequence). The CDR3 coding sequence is TGTGTCAGCACCCCAGACGGGGTCTGGGAGACCCAGTACTTC. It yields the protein CVSTPDGVWETQYF.

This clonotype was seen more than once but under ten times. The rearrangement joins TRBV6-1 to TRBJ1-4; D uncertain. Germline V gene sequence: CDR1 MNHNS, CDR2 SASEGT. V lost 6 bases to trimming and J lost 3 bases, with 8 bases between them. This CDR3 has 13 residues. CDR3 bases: TGTGCCAGCAGGCGGGTCTCTAATGAAAAACTGTTTTTT. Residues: CASRRVSNEKLFF.

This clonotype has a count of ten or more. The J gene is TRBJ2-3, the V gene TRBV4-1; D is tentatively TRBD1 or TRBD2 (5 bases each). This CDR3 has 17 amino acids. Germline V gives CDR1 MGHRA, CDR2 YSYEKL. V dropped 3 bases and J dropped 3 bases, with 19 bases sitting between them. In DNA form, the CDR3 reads TGCGCCAGCAGCCAGGAAACCGGGGCCTATACAACAGATACGCAGTATTTT. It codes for CASSQETGAYTTDTQYF.

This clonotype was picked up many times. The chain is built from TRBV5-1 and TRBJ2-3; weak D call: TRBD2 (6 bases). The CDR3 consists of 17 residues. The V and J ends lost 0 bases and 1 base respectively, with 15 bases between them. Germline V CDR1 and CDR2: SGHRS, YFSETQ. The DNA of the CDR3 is TGCGCCAGCAGCTTGGGGGACTTCTCTACTGGCACAGATACGCAGTATTTT. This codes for CASSLGDFSTGTDTQYF. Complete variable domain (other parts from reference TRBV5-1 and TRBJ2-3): KAGVTQTPRYLIKTRGQQVTLSCSPISGHRSVSWYQQTPGQGLQFLFEYFSETQRNKGNFPGRFSGRQFSNSRSEMNVSTLELGDSALYLCASSLGDFSTGTDTQYFGPGTRLTVL.

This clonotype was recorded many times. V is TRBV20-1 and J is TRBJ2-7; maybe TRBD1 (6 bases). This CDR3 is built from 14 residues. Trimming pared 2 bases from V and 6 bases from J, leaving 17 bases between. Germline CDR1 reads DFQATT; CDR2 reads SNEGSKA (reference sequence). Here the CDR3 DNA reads TGCAGTGCTAGACCAGGACAGTGGGATCGCGAGCAGTACTTC. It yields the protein CSARPGQWDREQYF.

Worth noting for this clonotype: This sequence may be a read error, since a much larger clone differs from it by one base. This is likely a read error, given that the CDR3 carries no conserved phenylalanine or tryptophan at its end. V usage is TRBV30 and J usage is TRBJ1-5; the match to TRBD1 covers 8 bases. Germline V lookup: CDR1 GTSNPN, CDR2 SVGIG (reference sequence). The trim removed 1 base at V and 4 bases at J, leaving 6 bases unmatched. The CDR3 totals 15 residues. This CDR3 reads CAWSEGQVRNQPQHL. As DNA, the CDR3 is TGTGCCTGGAGTGAGGGACAGGTGAGGAATCAGCCCCAGCATCTT.

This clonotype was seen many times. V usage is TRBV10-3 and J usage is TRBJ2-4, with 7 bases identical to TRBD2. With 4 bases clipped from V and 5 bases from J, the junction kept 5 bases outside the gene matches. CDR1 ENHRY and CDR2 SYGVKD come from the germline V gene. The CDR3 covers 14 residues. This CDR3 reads CAISAFAGENIQYF. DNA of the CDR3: TGTGCCATCAGTGCGTTTGCGGGGGAAAACATTCAGTACTTC.

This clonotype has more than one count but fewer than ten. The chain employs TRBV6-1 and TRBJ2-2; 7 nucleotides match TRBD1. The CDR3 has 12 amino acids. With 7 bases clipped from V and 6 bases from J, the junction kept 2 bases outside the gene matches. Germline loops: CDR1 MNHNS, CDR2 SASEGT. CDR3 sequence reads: CASTQGAGELFF. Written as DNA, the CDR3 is TGTGCCAGCACGCAGGGGGCCGGGGAGCTGTTTTTT.

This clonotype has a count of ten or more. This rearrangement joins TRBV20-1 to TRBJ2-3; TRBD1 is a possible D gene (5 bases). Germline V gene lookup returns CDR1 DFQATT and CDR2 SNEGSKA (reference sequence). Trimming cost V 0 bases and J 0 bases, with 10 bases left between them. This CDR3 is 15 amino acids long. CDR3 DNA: TGCAGTGCTAGAGATTGGGGCCGAAGCACAGATACGCAGTATTTT. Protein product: CSARDWGRSTDTQYF.

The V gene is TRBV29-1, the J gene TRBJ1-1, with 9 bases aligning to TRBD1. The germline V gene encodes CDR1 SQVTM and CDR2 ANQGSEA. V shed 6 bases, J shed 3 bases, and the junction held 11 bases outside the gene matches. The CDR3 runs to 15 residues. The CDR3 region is CSVSAGTGRDTEAFF. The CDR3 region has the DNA TGCAGCGTCTCAGCCGGGACAGGGCGAGACACTGAAGCTTTCTTT. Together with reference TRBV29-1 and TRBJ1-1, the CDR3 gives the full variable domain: SAVISQKPSRDICQRGTSLTIQCQVDSQVTMMFWYRQQPGQSLTLIATANQGSEATYESGFVIDKFPISRPNLTFSTLTVSNMSPEDSSIYLCSVSAGTGRDTEAFFGQGTRLTVV.

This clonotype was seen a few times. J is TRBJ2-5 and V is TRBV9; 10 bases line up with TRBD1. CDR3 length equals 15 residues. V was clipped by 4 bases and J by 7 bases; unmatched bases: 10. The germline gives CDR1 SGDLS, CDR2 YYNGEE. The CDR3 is CASSNRDRGYGTQYF. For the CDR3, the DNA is TGTGCCAGCAGCAACCGGGACAGGGGTTATGGGACCCAGTACTTC.

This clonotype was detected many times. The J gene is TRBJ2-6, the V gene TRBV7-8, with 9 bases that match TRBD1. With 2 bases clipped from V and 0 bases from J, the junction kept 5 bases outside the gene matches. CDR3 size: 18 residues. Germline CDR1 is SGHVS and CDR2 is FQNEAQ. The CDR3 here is CASSLQGQGYSGANVLTF. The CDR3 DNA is TGTGCCAGCAGCTTACAGGGACAGGGATACTCTGGGGCCAACGTCCTGACTTTC.

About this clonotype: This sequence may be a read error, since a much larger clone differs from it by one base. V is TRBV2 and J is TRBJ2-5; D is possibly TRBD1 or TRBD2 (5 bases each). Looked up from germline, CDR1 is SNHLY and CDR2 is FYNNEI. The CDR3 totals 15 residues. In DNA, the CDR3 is TGTGCCAGCGGTGAAGAGGGCGAGGGGCAAGAGACCCAGTACTTC. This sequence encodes CASGEEGEGQETQYF.

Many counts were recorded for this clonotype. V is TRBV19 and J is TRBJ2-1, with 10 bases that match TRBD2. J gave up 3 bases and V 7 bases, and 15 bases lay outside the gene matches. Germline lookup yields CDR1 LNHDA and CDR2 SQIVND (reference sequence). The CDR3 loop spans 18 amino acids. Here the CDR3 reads CASNPSGSVFIGYNEQFF. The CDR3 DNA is TGTGCCAGTAACCCTAGCGGGAGTGTTTTTATCGGCTACAATGAGCAGTTCTTC.

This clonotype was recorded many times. The CDR3 is CSARPPVAGRDEQYF. DNA of the CDR3: TGCAGTGCTAGGCCCCCGGTAGCTGGGCGGGACGAGCAGTACTTC. The chain uses TRBV20-1 and TRBJ2-7; TRBD2 might be the D (5 bases). V lost 3 bases to trimming and J lost 5 bases, with 20 bases between them. The CDR3 runs to 15 residues. Germline-derived CDR1 and CDR2 are DFQATT and SNEGSKA (reference sequence).

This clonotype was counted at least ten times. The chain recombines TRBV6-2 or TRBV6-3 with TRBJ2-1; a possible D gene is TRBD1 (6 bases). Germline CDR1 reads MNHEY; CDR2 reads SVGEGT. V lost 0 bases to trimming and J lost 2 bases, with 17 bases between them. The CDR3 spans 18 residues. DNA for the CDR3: TGTGCCAGCAGTTACTCGGTTTCCGGGACACAACCCTACAATGAGCAGTTCTTC. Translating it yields CASSYSVSGTQPYNEQFF.

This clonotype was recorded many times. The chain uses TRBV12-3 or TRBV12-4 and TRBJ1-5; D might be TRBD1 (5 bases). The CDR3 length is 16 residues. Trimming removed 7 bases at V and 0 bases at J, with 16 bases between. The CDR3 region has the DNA TGTGCCAGCACCTTGACTTTGGGGGATAGCAATCAGCCCCAGCATTTT. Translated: CASTLTLGDSNQPQHF.

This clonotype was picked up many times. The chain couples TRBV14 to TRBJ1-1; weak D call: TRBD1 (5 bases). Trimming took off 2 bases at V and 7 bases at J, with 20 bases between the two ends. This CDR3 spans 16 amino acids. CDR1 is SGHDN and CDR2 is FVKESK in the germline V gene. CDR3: CASSQSQGAFEREAFF. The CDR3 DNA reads TGTGCCAGCAGCCAAAGCCAGGGAGCATTCGAACGTGAAGCTTTCTTT.

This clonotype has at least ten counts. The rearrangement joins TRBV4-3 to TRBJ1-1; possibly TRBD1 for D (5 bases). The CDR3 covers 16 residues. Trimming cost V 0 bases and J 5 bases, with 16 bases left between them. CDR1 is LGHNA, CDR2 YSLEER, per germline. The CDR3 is CASSQDFGLGATEAFF. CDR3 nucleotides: TGCGCCAGCAGCCAAGATTTCGGACTCGGGGCGACTGAAGCTTTCTTT.